This TCR beta chain was recorded in a study of control samples from healthy donors and cancer patients. The CDR3 spans 14 residues. V lost 7 bases and J lost 2, with 11 bases in between. In germline, CDR1 is MNHEY, CDR2 SVGAGI. This clone appeared a single time. Some clones are missing from TCRdb's copy, which holds only in-frame ones; the method was immunoSEQ multiplex PCR. The sample comprises 400,000 to 500,000 clones, 80% to 95% of which are singletons, and 6% to 7% rests with the top ten. This TCR was recovered from a man aged 40-49 years with head and neck cancer. The rearrangement links TRBV6-5 to TRBJ2-2, with D maybe TRBD2 (6 bases). The sequenced sample was PBMCs. This chain's CDR3 is CASTRDSNTGELFF. The CDR3 region has the DNA TGTGCCAGCACTAGGGACTCTAACACCGGGGAGCTGTTTTTT.